Below, 27 T cell receptor beta chains from the same sample are listed, as sequenced in a study of T cells in Graves' hyperthyroidism and ophthalmopathy. RNA transcripts gave rise to amplified TCR beta CDR3 regions. HTBI primers were employed in a first-round RT-PCR of the TCR CDR3. TCRdb processed the multiplex PCR reads anew with MiXCR; each CDR3 protein has one entry. The sample records 750,000 to 900,000 distinct CDR3 sequences, about 38% being singletons. Sequencing was carried out using blood. These TCRs come from a young man with Graves' hyperthyroidism.

As concerns this clonotype: Mismatch with germline at one junction end may stem from a read error. This rearrangement joins TRBV29-1 to TRBJ2-2; D perhaps matches TRBD2 (5 bases). This CDR3 has 11 amino acids. Germline CDR1 SQVTM, CDR2 ANQGSEA. The CDR3 sequence is CSVEGAGELVF. In DNA form, the CDR3 reads TGCAGCGTTGAAGGCGCCGGGGAGCTGGTTTTT.

The rearrangement links TRBV2 to TRBJ2-5; a weak D match, TRBD1 (5 bases). This CDR3 region has 14 residues. V was pared by 8 bases and J by 4 bases, with 17 bases between. Germline-derived CDR1 and CDR2 are SNHLY and FYNNEI. CDR3 in DNA: TGTGCCAGCTGGGCAGGGTCATCCCGAGAGACCCAGTACTTC. Amino acid sequence: CASWAGSSRETQYF.

This clonotype was recorded at least ten times. The chain links TRBV4-3 to TRBJ2-7; TRBD2 matches 9 bases. The CDR3 covers 16 residues. V was pared by 1 base and J by 1 base, with 5 bases of the junction left unmatched. The V gene's germline CDR1 is LGHNA and CDR2 YSLEER. CDR3 coding DNA: TGCGCCAGCAGCCAAGGACTAGCGGACACATCCTACGAGCAGTACTTC. Translated: CASSQGLADTSYEQYF.

The J gene is TRBJ1-2, the V gene TRBV20-1; D possibly corresponds to TRBD1 (5 bases). The V end lost 3 bases, the J end lost 4 bases, and 9 bases lay between the germline ends. CDR1 is DFQATT and CDR2 is SNEGSKA in the germline V gene (reference sequence). CDR3 length: 12 residues. This chain's CDR3 is CSARGRLYGYTF. For the CDR3, the DNA is TGCAGTGCTAGGGGGCGGCTCTATGGCTACACCTTC.

This clonotype was seen repeatedly, ten times or more. The gene calls are TRBV10-3 and TRBJ2-7; D might be TRBD2 (6 bases). The CDR3 runs 15 residues. Germline V gives CDR1 ENHRY, CDR2 SYGVKD. The V and J ends lost 0 bases and 5 bases respectively, with 14 bases between them. CDR3 in amino acids: CAISESARDGHEQYF. The CDR3 DNA is TGTGCCATCAGTGAGTCCGCGCGGGACGGCCACGAGCAGTACTTC.

The V gene is TRBV9, the J gene TRBJ2-6, with D tentatively TRBD2 (8 bases). CDR1 and CDR2 from the germline V gene are SGDLS and YYNGEE. V lost 4 bases to trimming and J lost 2 bases, with 16 bases between them. The CDR3 is 17 residues long. CDR3 in amino acids: CASSRPGGGAGANVLTF. In DNA form, the CDR3 reads TGTGCCAGCAGCAGACCGGGAGGGGGCGCTGGGGCCAACGTCCTGACTTTC.

Many counts were recorded for this clonotype. The chain joins TRBV7-8 to TRBJ1-6; 7 bases are shared with TRBD1. J lost 9 bases, V lost 1 base, and 0 bases had no gene match. Germline CDR1 and CDR2: SGHVS and FQNEAQ. The CDR3 loop spans 13 amino acids. The CDR3 nucleotides read TGTGCCAGCAGCTTAGGACAGGGTTCACCCCTCCACTTT. Amino acids: CASSLGQGSPLHF. Complete variable domain (other parts from reference TRBV7-8 and TRBJ1-6): GAGVSQSPRYKVAKRGQDVALRCDPISGHVSLFWYQQALGQGPEFLTYFQNEAQLDKSGLPSDRFFAERPEGSVSTLKIQRTQQEDSAVYLCASSLGQGSPLHFGNGTRLTVT.

This clonotype has ten or more counts. The V gene is TRBV7-9, the J gene TRBJ1-4; no clear D. V was clipped by 5 bases and J by 7 bases, with 11 bases between them. In germline, CDR1 is SEHNR, CDR2 FQNEAQ (reference sequence). The CDR3 totals 13 residues. The CDR3, as DNA: TGTGCCAGCAGCGGAGGGATTTCTGAAAAACTGTTTTTT. This gives the protein CASSGGISEKLFF.

About this clonotype: At one boundary the junction diverges from the germline segment, which might be a read error. The V call is TRBV28, the J call TRBJ1-1; D not resolved. This CDR3 spans 11 amino acids. Germline loops: CDR1 MDHEN, CDR2 SYDVKM. CDR3 in DNA: TGTGCCAGCAGCCTTAACACTAAAGCTTTCTTT. As protein: CASSLNTKAFF.

This clonotype came up a few times. The chain couples TRBV7-2 to TRBJ1-5; D is unresolved. The CDR3 runs 14 residues. Trimming took 1 base from V and 9 from J, leaving 13 bases between them. Germline loops: CDR1 SGHTA, CDR2 FQGNSA. The CDR3 region has the DNA TGTGCCAGCAGCTTAGGGCGGACCGGTATGCCCCAGCATTTT. Translation gives CASSLGRTGMPQHF.

The gene calls are TRBV12-3 or TRBV12-4 and TRBJ1-2; TRBD1 matches at 7 bases. The V gene end was trimmed by 3 bases and the J gene end by 3 bases; junction bases not matched to a gene: 10. The CDR3 has 16 residues. The CDR3 here is CASSFLMIDRDYGYTF. The CDR3 DNA sequence: TGTGCCAGCAGTTTCTTGATGATAGACAGGGACTATGGCTACACCTTC.

This clonotype has ten or more counts. The chain couples TRBV7-2 to TRBJ1-4; maybe TRBD1 (6 bases). The germline V gene encodes CDR1 SGHTA and CDR2 FQGNSA. The CDR3 consists of 16 residues. The V gene lost 4 bases and the J gene lost 7 bases, with 19 bases spanning the gap. The CDR3 loop is CASSSVVGGTREKLFF. The CDR3 nucleotides are TGTGCCAGCAGCTCGGTGGTTGGGGGGACACGTGAAAAACTGTTTTTT.

Points on this clonotype: This may be a read error, as it is one base from a much larger clone. This rearrangement joins TRBV29-1 to TRBJ1-5, with D hard to call. Per the germline V gene, CDR1 is SQVTM and CDR2 is ANQGSEA. The CDR3 extends over 11 amino acids. V was shortened by 1 base and J by 9 bases, with 7 bases between the two germline ends. The CDR3, as DNA: TGCAGCGTTGAAGGTGAAGGGCCCCAGCATTTT. Encoded protein: CSVEGEGPQHF.

The rearrangement joins TRBV7-9 to TRBJ1-5; perhaps TRBD1 as D (5 bases). V shed 1 base and J shed 1 base, with 11 bases lying between them. The germline V gene encodes CDR1 SEHNR and CDR2 FQNEAQ (reference sequence). The CDR3 is made up of 16 amino acids. CDR3 coding DNA: TGTGCCAGCAGCTTAGACGGGACGAGGAGCAATCAGCCCCAGCATTTT. Protein sequence: CASSLDGTRSNQPQHF. Full variable domain (remainder filled in from reference TRBV7-9 and TRBJ1-5): DTGVSQNPRHKITKRGQNVTFRCDPISEHNRLYWYRQTLGQGPEFLTYFQNEAQLEKSRLLSDRFSAERPKGSFSTLEIQRTEQGDSAMYLCASSLDGTRSNQPQHFGDGTRLSIL.

Notes on this clonotype: This may stem from a read error, because a much larger clone lies one nucleotide away. The chain recombines TRBV11-2 with TRBJ2-5; no clear D gene. Trimming took 4 bases from V and 4 from J, leaving 13 bases between them. Germline-derived CDR1 and CDR2 are SGHAT and FQNNGV. This CDR3 spans 14 amino acids. The CDR3 loop reads CASSSAWAGETQYF. Here the CDR3 DNA reads TGTGCCAGCAGCTCTGCGTGGGCCGGAGAGACCCAGTACTTC.

This clonotype showed up just a few times. The rearrangement links TRBV6-5 to TRBJ2-7, with D unresolved. The CDR3 contains 13 residues. With 5 bases removed from V and 3 bases from J, the gap between germline ends came to 11 bases. Germline CDR1 is MNHEY and CDR2 is SVGAGI. CDR3 residues: CASSRESLYEQYF. The DNA for the CDR3 is TGTGCCAGCAGTCGAGAGTCCCTCTACGAGCAGTACTTC.

The chain is built from TRBV5-1 and TRBJ1-1; D unclear. Germline V gives CDR1 SGHRS, CDR2 YFSETQ. V lost 1 base and J lost 6, with 13 bases in between. The CDR3 runs to 14 residues. CDR3 residues: CASSLYTDLAEAFF. DNA of the CDR3: TGCGCCAGCAGCTTGTACACAGATCTTGCTGAAGCTTTCTTT.

In regard to this clonotype: Germline and junction disagree at one end, which may indicate a read error. The rearrangement uses TRBV7-8 and TRBJ2-7; D is tentatively TRBD1 or TRBD2 (5 bases each). CDR1 and CDR2 from the germline V gene are SGHVS and FQNEAQ. The CDR3 extends over 15 amino acids. CDR3 nucleotides: TGTGCCAGCAGCTTATCGGTGGCAGGGACCTACGACCAGTACTTC. Its protein is CASSLSVAGTYDQYF.

In nucleotides, the CDR3 is TGCAGCCAAGACGATGGCTATGGCTACACCTTC. Translated, it gives CSQDDGYGYTF. V is TRBV29-1 and J is TRBJ1-2; D not certain. This CDR3 is 11 amino acids long. The germline V gene encodes CDR1 SQVTM and CDR2 ANQGSEA. The ends were cut back, 8 bases at V and 4 bases at J, with 11 bases in the middle. The full variable domain, its missing parts supplied by reference TRBV29-1 and TRBJ1-2, is SAVISQKPSRDICQRGTSLTIQCQVDSQVTMMFWYRQQPGQSLTLIATANQGSEATYESGFVIDKFPISRPNLTFSTLTVSNMSPEDSSIYLCSQDDGYGYTFGSGTRLTVV.

In regard to this clonotype: A single base separates this from a much larger clone, so it may be a read error. The J gene is TRBJ1-1, the V gene TRBV5-1; possible D gene TRBD1, 6 bases. Trimming stripped 0 bases from V and 7 bases from J, with 13 bases between. The CDR3 has 14 residues. CDR1 is SGHRS and CDR2 is YFSETQ in the germline V gene. The CDR3 bases are TGCGCCAGCAGCTTGGAGGCAGGGACAAGTGAAGCTTTCTTT. This sequence encodes CASSLEAGTSEAFF.

The sample holds many counts of this clonotype. The chain has TRBV10-3 and TRBJ2-5; possible D gene TRBD2, 6 bases. CDR3 length equals 13 residues. Germline lookup yields CDR1 ENHRY and CDR2 SYGVKD. V was cut by 2 bases and J by 5 bases, with 9 bases left in between. The CDR3 DNA reads as TGTGCCATCAGTGAGGGCGGAGGGGAGACCCAGTACTTC. Amino acids: CAISEGGGETQYF.

At least ten counts were recorded for this clonotype. The chain uses TRBV12-3 or TRBV12-4 and TRBJ1-2, with a tentative D call TRBD1 (5 bases). V shed 0 bases and J shed 4 bases, with 6 bases lying between them. CDR3 size: 13 residues. As DNA, the CDR3 is TGTGCCAGCAGTTTAGCGGACATCTATGGCTACACCTTC. Residues: CASSLADIYGYTF.

The J gene is TRBJ2-2, the V gene TRBV7-2; tentatively, D is TRBD1 or TRBD2 (6 bases each). This CDR3 is built from 16 residues. CDR1 and CDR2 (germline): SGHTA, FQGNSA. Trimming pared 5 bases from V and 4 bases from J, leaving 17 bases between. The CDR3 nucleotides are TGTGCCAGCAGCGCCATCGGGGGCCCTGTCACCGGGGAGCTGTTTTTT. It encodes CASSAIGGPVTGELFF.

V usage is TRBV2 and J usage is TRBJ1-2; D not certain. V lost 1 base and J 7 bases, leaving 4 bases between the germline ends. The germline V gene has CDR1 SNHLY and CDR2 FYNNEI. The CDR3 has 11 residues. This chain's CDR3 is CASSEGAGYTF. The CDR3 DNA reads as TGTGCCAGCAGTGAAGGGGCTGGCTACACCTTC. Complete variable domain (other parts from reference TRBV2 and TRBJ1-2): EPEVTQTPSHQVTQMGQEVILRCVPISNHLYFYWYRQILGQKVEFLVSFYNNEISEKSEIFDDQFSVERPDGSNFTLKIRSTKLEDSAMYFCASSEGAGYTFGSGTRLTVV.

This clonotype was seen only a few times. The V call is TRBV12-3 or TRBV12-4, the J call TRBJ1-4; 9 bases fit TRBD1. V dropped 6 bases and J dropped 11; count of bases not matched to a gene: 4. The CDR3 sequence is 12 residues long. CDR3 bases: TGTGCCAGCAGCACAGGGGGCGTCAAACTGTTTTTT. Its translation: CASSTGGVKLFF.

This clonotype was seen many times. This chain links TRBV5-6 with TRBJ1-1; D remains unclear. The CDR3 has 15 residues. V lost 0 bases, J lost 4 bases, and 13 bases lay in between. Germline lookup yields CDR1 SGHDT and CDR2 YYEEEE. CDR3 amino acids: CASSLGGMGGTEAFF. The CDR3 DNA is TGTGCCAGCAGCTTGGGGGGAATGGGCGGCACTGAAGCTTTCTTT.

This clonotype was observed a handful of times. V usage is TRBV6-6 and J usage is TRBJ1-4; D is ambiguous. Between the trimmed V and J ends, which lost 3 bases and 0 bases, there was a span of 11 bases. Germline CDR1 is MNHNY and CDR2 is SVGAGI (reference sequence). This CDR3 has 16 amino acids. CDR3 amino acids: CASSYWAETTNEKLFF. CDR3 nucleotides: TGTGCCAGCAGTTATTGGGCAGAGACAACTAATGAAAAACTGTTTTTT.